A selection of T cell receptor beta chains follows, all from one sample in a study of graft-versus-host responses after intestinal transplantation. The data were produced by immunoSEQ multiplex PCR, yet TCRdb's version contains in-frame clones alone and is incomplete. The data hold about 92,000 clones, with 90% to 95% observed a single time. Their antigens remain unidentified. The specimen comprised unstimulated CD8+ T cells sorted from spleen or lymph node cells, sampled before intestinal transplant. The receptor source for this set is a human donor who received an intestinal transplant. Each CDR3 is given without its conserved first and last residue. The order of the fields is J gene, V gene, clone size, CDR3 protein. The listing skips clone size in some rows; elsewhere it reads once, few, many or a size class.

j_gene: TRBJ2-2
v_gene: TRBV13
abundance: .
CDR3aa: ASSQDFPTGELF

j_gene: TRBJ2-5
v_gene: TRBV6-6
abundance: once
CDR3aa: ASSRRGPGETQY

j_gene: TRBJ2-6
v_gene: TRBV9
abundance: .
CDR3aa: ASSVLMGVHVLT

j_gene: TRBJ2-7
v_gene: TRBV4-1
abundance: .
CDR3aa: ASSQDIGYEQY

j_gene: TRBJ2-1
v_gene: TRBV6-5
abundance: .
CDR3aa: ASSSLNEQF

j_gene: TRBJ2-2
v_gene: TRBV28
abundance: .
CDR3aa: ASSSGVAGELF

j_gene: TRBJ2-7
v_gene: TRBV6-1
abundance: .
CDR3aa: ASSYSDPSYEQY

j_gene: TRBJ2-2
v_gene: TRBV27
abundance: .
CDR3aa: ASRLAGGELF

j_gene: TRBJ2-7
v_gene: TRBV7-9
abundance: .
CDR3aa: ASSLEGRYEQY

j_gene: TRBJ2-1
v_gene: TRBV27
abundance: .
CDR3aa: ASSLNGKGYNEQF

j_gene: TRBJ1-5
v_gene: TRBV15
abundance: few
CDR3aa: ATSRGGGPYSNQPQH

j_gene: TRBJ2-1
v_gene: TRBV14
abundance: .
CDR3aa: ASSHPRGNEQF

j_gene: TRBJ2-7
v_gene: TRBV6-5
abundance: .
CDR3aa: ASSYTSTSYEQY

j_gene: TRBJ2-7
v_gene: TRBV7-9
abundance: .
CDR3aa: ASSLTEYEQY

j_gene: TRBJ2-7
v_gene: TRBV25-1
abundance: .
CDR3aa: ASSDRTGNYEQY

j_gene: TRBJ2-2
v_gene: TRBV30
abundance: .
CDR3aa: AWSFRTTNTGELF

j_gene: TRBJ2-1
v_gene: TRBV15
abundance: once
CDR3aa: ATGGQRQGQYNEQF

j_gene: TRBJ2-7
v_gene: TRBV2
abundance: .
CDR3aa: ASSEGDSSTYEQY

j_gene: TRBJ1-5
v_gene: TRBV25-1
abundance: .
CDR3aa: ASSDRARDQPQH

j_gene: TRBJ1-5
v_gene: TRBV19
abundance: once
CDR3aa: ASSTPQGNQPQH

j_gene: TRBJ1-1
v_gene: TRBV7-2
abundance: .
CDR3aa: ASSLWERGENTEAF

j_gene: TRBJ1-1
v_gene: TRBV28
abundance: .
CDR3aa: ASSFLGTEAF

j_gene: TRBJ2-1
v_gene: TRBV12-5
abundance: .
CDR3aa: ASGQGLGEQF

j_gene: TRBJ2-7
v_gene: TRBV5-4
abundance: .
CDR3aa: ASSYPGQGAYEQY

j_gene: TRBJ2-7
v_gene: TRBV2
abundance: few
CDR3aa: ASAHDRLGSYEQY

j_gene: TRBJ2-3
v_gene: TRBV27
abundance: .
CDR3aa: ASSPGTGTDTQY

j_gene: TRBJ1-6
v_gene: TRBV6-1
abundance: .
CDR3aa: ASSARDADSPLH

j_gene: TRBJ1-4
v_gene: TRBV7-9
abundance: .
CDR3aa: ASRLLREGDEKLF

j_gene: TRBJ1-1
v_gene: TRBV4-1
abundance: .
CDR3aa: ASSQVPGGNTEAF

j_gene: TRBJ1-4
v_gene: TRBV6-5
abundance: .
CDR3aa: ASRLTGHSKLF

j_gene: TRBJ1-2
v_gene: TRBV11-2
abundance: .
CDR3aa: ASSLGAGLYGYT

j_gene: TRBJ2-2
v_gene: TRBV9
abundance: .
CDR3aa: ASSVGAGNTGELF

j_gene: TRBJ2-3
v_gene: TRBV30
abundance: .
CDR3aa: AWNAASTDTQY

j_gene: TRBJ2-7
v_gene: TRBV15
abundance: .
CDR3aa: ATSRDPGTGDPYEQY

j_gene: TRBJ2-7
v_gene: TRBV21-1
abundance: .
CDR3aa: ASSKGGGTGKRRGLTYEQY

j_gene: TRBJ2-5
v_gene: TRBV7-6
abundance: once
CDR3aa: ASSSDRLSYQETQY

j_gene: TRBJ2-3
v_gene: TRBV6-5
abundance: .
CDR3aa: ASSQRVRTDTQY